These 25 T cell receptor beta chains were all obtained from the same sample, sequenced in a study of T cells in Graves' hyperthyroidism and ophthalmopathy. The investigators amplified TCR beta CDR3 regions from RNA transcripts. When the TCR CDR3 underwent first-round RT-PCR, the HTBI primer set was used. MiXCR was run by TCRdb on the multiplex PCR reads, yielding one entry per CDR3 protein. The sample has under 600,000 distinct CDR3 sequences, around 16% seen once. The source material was blood. These receptors were collected from a woman in her thirties or forties with Graves' ophthalmopathy.

The genes are TRBV10-3 and TRBJ1-1; D may be TRBD1 (6 bases). V was shortened by 2 bases and J by 8 bases, with 24 bases between the two germline ends. The CDR3 consists of 17 residues. The germline V gene encodes CDR1 ENHRY and CDR2 SYGVKD. The CDR3 DNA follows: TGTGCCATCAGTGAGGGAAAGGGGGGACCCGTGCGTGAGGAAGCTTTCTTT. It is translated as CAISEGKGGPVREEAFF.

This clonotype was recorded at least ten times. The chain recombines TRBV5-1 with TRBJ1-3; 7 nucleotides agree with TRBD1. Germline CDR1 SGHRS, CDR2 YFSETQ. V was pared by 0 bases and J by 0 bases, with 9 bases of the junction left unmatched. This CDR3 spans 18 amino acids. The CDR3 is CASSLDHRQGRSGNTIYF. In DNA, the CDR3 is TGCGCCAGCAGCTTGGACCACCGACAGGGACGCTCTGGAAACACCATATATTTT.

This clonotype appeared many times. The chain carries TRBV20-1 and TRBJ1-4; no definite D call. V was clipped by 6 bases and J by 7 bases, with 15 bases between them. The CDR3 loop spans 13 amino acids. Looked up from germline, CDR1 is DFQATT and CDR2 is SNEGSKA (reference sequence). The DNA for the CDR3 is TGCAGTGCCCTACAACTTATGGGTGAAAAACTGTTTTTT. The encoded protein is CSALQLMGEKLFF.

Many counts were recorded for this clonotype. The chain joins TRBV5-5 to TRBJ1-1; TRBD1 agrees at 7 bases. V lost 1 base and J lost 1; bases outside the gene matches: 4. Germline CDR1 and CDR2: SGHKS and YYEKEE (reference sequence). CDR3 length equals 15 residues. The DNA of the CDR3 is TGTGCCAGCAGCTTGACGGGACAGTCGAACACTGAAGCTTTCTTT. Its protein product is CASSLTGQSNTEAFF.

This clonotype was detected ten times or more. The chain links TRBV11-2 to TRBJ1-1; D is possibly TRBD1 (5 bases). Trimming pared 5 bases from V and 11 bases from J, leaving 21 bases between. Germline CDR1 SGHAT, CDR2 FQNNGV. The CDR3 runs to 14 residues. The CDR3 DNA reads as TGTGCCAGCAGCCAAGGGAATTTGGGGCCACCGGCTTTCTTT. It specifies CASSQGNLGPPAFF.

This clonotype was found many times. J is TRBJ2-3 and V is TRBV11-2; D possibly corresponds to TRBD2 (5 bases). Trimming shortened V by 4 bases and J by 5 bases, and 13 bases separated the two germline ends. Per the germline V gene, CDR1 is SGHAT and CDR2 is FQNNGV. This CDR3 spans 14 amino acids. The CDR3 loop is CASSSNRGLDTQYF. Here the CDR3 DNA reads TGTGCCAGCAGCTCGAACAGAGGGCTAGATACGCAGTATTTT.

The chain recombines TRBV7-3 with TRBJ2-1, with D tentatively TRBD1 or TRBD2 (5 bases each). The CDR3 is 15 residues long. Germline-derived CDR1 and CDR2 are SGHTA and FQGTGA. Trimming took 0 bases from V and 3 from J, leaving 9 bases between them. The CDR3 reads CASSLTGEYYNEQFF. CDR3 DNA: TGTGCCAGCAGCTTAACGGGGGAATACTACAATGAGCAGTTCTTC.

This clonotype was counted ten times or more. J is TRBJ2-7 and V is TRBV12-3 or TRBV12-4; 13 bases agree with TRBD2. The V and J ends lost 6 bases and 3 bases, in that order; junction bases with no gene match: 5. CDR3 length: 15 residues. The CDR3 DNA reads TGTGCCAGCAGATCAGGGACTAGCGGGATCTACGAGCAGTACTTC. It translates to CASRSGTSGIYEQYF.

CDR3 nucleotides: TGTGCCAGCAGCTTAAGGTTGACAGGTGGGACTTCCTACAATGAGCAGTTCTTC. Protein sequence: CASSLRLTGGTSYNEQFF. This rearrangement joins TRBV7-2 to TRBJ2-1; D could derive from TRBD1 or TRBD2 (6 bases each). CDR1 and CDR2 (germline): SGHTA, FQGNSA. The germline V and J ends were trimmed by 2 bases and 1 base, with 18 bases remaining between them. This CDR3 has 18 residues.

This clonotype was detected many times. The V call is TRBV12-3 or TRBV12-4, the J call TRBJ2-7; 8 nucleotides line up with TRBD2. The junction had 9 bases not matched to a gene; V was cut back by 5 bases and J by 6 bases. The CDR3 length is 14 residues. CDR3 amino acids: CASSPPGRGGEQYF. CDR3 nucleotide sequence: TGTGCCAGCAGTCCTCCCGGGAGGGGAGGCGAGCAGTACTTC.

In this sample, this clonotype turned up a few times. This rearrangement joins TRBV7-3 to TRBJ2-7; the match to TRBD2 covers 8 bases. With 7 bases clipped from V and 2 bases from J, the junction kept 13 bases outside the gene matches. The CDR3 sequence is 16 residues long. The V gene's germline CDR1 is SGHTA and CDR2 FQGTGA. The CDR3: CASTLIGGGPTYEQYF. CDR3 nucleotide sequence: TGTGCCAGCACCCTAATAGGCGGGGGGCCTACCTACGAGCAGTACTTC. Based on the CDR3 plus reference TRBV7-3 and TRBJ2-7, the full variable domain is GAGVSQTPSNKVTEKGKYVELRCDPISGHTALYWYRQSLGQGPEFLIYFQGTGAADDSGLPNDRFFAVRPEGSVSTLKIQRTERGDSAVYLCASTLIGGGPTYEQYFGPGTRLTVT.

This clonotype was seen at least ten times. The rearrangement links TRBV7-8 to TRBJ1-1; weak D call: TRBD1 (6 bases). Germline values: CDR1 SGHVS, CDR2 FQNEAQ. The CDR3 is made up of 15 amino acids. Deletions cut 4 bases from V and 6 bases from J, with 18 bases between. The DNA for the CDR3 is TGTGCCAGCAGCTCACGTAAGGGGGACCGCGCTGAAGCTTTCTTT. This sequence encodes CASSSRKGDRAEAFF. The complete variable domain, with remaining parts taken from reference TRBV7-8 and TRBJ1-1, reads GAGVSQSPRYKVAKRGQDVALRCDPISGHVSLFWYQQALGQGPEFLTYFQNEAQLDKSGLPSDRFFAERPEGSVSTLKIQRTQQEDSAVYLCASSSRKGDRAEAFFGQGTRLTVV.

This clonotype has just a few counts. The chain is built from TRBV5-1 and TRBJ1-4; TRBD1 matches 9 bases. Germline CDR1 is SGHRS and CDR2 is YFSETQ. The CDR3 totals 14 residues. With V trimmed by 5 bases and J by 3 bases, 2 bases remained unmatched. CDR3: CASRRDRANEKLFF. CDR3 in DNA: TGCGCCAGCAGGCGGGACAGGGCTAATGAAAAACTGTTTTTT.

There are a few counts of this clonotype. V is TRBV10-3 and J is TRBJ2-3; a possible D gene is TRBD1 (5 bases). V lost 3 bases, J lost 1 base, and 8 bases lay in between. Germline loops: CDR1 ENHRY, CDR2 SYGVKD. This CDR3 is 14 amino acids long. The CDR3 DNA sequence: TGTGCCATCAGTGACCCCAGGGGCACAGATACGCAGTATTTT. It encodes CAISDPRGTDTQYF.

This clonotype has only a few counts. This chain connects TRBV12-3 or TRBV12-4 to TRBJ2-3, with 15 bases aligning to TRBD2. The junction had 4 bases not matched to a gene; V was cut back by 6 bases and J by 6 bases. This CDR3 has 15 amino acids. CDR3 in DNA: TGTGCCAGCAGATGGACTAGCGGGGGGGTCGATACGCAGTATTTT. It translates to CASRWTSGGVDTQYF.

The chain couples TRBV2 to TRBJ1-5; 7 positions match TRBD1. Per germline, CDR1 SNHLY and CDR2 FYNNEI. This CDR3 is built from 14 residues. Trimming took 2 bases from V and 7 from J; bases not matched to a gene: 5. CDR3 nucleotide sequence: TGTGCCAGCAGTGAAAGACAGGGATGGCAGCCCCAGCATTTT. Protein product: CASSERQGWQPQHF.

This clonotype came up many times. This sequence joins TRBV12-3 or TRBV12-4 and TRBJ2-5; 10 bases fit TRBD2. The CDR3 sequence is 16 residues long. V shed 5 bases, J shed 4 bases, and the junction held 10 bases outside the gene matches. This CDR3 is CASSGGVSGRRETQYF. In nucleotides, the CDR3 is TGTGCCAGCAGTGGGGGGGTTAGCGGGAGGAGAGAGACCCAGTACTTC.

This clonotype was picked up a small number of times. This chain connects TRBV20-1 to TRBJ2-1; D is unresolved. V gave up 5 bases and J gave up 4 bases, with 9 bases separating them. The germline gives CDR1 DFQATT, CDR2 SNEGSKA (reference sequence). This CDR3 region has 12 residues. The CDR3 is CSALTQYNEQFF. CDR3 DNA: TGCAGTGCTTTGACTCAATACAATGAGCAGTTCTTC.

The chain links TRBV6-2 or TRBV6-3 to TRBJ2-7, with TRBD1 as a possible D gene (5 bases). Trimming left V 0 bases short and J 5 bases short, with 11 bases between. The CDR3 sequence is 14 residues long. The germline gives CDR1 MNHEY, CDR2 SVGEGT. The CDR3 here is CASSYSLRGNEQYF. In DNA form, the CDR3 reads TGTGCCAGCAGTTACTCGCTTAGGGGAAACGAGCAGTACTTC.

CDR3 residues: CASSFDRVAETQYF. Here the CDR3 DNA reads TGTGCCAGCAGCTTCGACAGGGTAGCGGAGACCCAGTACTTC. The V gene is TRBV7-8, the J gene TRBJ2-5; 7 bases match TRBD1. The junction had 6 bases not matched to a gene; V was cut back by 3 bases and J by 5 bases. The CDR3 extends over 14 amino acids. Germline V gives CDR1 SGHVS, CDR2 FQNEAQ.

The gene calls are TRBV5-5 and TRBJ1-5; weak D call: TRBD1 (6 bases). The length of the CDR3 is 16 residues. The germline CDR1 and CDR2 sequences are SGHKS and YYEKEE (reference sequence). V lost 4 bases, J lost 5 bases, and 19 bases lay in between. The CDR3 loop is CASSRSFGGGDQPQHF. The DNA for the CDR3 is TGTGCCAGCAGCCGCTCATTTGGGGGCGGGGATCAGCCCCAGCATTTT.

The gene calls are TRBV14 and TRBJ1-2; the D is unclear. V lost 1 base, J lost 7 bases, and 13 bases lay in between. The CDR3 consists of 14 residues. Germline values: CDR1 SGHDN, CDR2 FVKESK. The CDR3: CASSQGNVRGGYTF. DNA of the CDR3: TGTGCCAGCAGCCAAGGAAATGTTCGCGGTGGCTACACCTTC.

This clonotype was counted ten times or more. The V call is TRBV28, the J call TRBJ1-1; D is unresolved. Per germline, CDR1 MDHEN and CDR2 SYDVKM. CDR3 length: 15 amino acids. The V and J ends lost 6 bases and 4 bases respectively, with 18 bases between them. The CDR3 protein is CASSPLGYYGTEAFF. The CDR3 DNA is TGTGCCAGCAGCCCTCTAGGGTATTACGGCACTGAAGCTTTCTTT.

This clonotype was recorded at least ten times. J is TRBJ2-1 and V is TRBV5-1, with TRBD1 matching over 9 bases. This CDR3 contains 15 residues. J gave up 5 bases and V 1 base, and 4 bases lay outside the gene matches. The V gene's germline CDR1 is SGHRS and CDR2 YFSETQ. CDR3: CASSLWDRANNEQFF. CDR3 coding DNA: TGCGCCAGCAGCTTGTGGGACAGGGCGAACAATGAGCAGTTCTTC.

This clonotype was seen a handful of times. The chain links TRBV29-1 to TRBJ2-4; D unresolved. Germline V gene lookup returns CDR1 SQVTM and CDR2 ANQGSEA. Trimming removed 3 bases at V and 2 bases at J, with 5 bases between. This CDR3 is 12 amino acids long. The DNA of the CDR3 is TGCAGCGTTGATATAACCAAAAACATTCAGTACTTC. Its translation is CSVDITKNIQYF. The full variable domain, in which reference TRBV29-1 and TRBJ2-4 provide the parts outside the CDR3, is SAVISQKPSRDICQRGTSLTIQCQVDSQVTMMFWYRQQPGQSLTLIATANQGSEATYESGFVIDKFPISRPNLTFSTLTVSNMSPEDSSIYLCSVDITKNIQYFGAGTRLSVL.